The clone carrying this T cell receptor beta chain was seen repeatedly, ten times or more. Its antigen is as yet unknown. This record belongs to a study of blood T cells in healthy people across ages. Germline assignment: CDR1 SGHRS and CDR2 YFSETQ. V trimming: 4 bases; J trimming: 4 bases; junction bases outside the gene matches: 5. This CDR3 spans 14 amino acids. Next came a second PCR, run for about 6 to 12 cycles, which used a sample-barcoded 5' primer along with a J-beta primer mix. TCRdb redid the calling of the 5' RACE reads with MiXCR, one entry per CDR3 protein. Of approximately 810,000 distinct CDR3 sequences listed, about 30% were seen once; the top ten hold roughly 17%. Study results and limitations: CMV status of donors was unknown, possibly confounding expanded clonotype changes.

Drawn from each donor were 8.5 to 10 milliliters of peripheral blood. The origin of this receptor is a woman older than 75 in good health. The sequencing sample was made of blood. The rearrangement joins TRBV5-1 to TRBJ2-3; 8 bases align to TRBD2. CDR3 bases: TGCGCCAGCAGCCTACAAGCGGGAGCAGATACGCAGTATTTT. Translating gives CASSLQAGADTQYF.